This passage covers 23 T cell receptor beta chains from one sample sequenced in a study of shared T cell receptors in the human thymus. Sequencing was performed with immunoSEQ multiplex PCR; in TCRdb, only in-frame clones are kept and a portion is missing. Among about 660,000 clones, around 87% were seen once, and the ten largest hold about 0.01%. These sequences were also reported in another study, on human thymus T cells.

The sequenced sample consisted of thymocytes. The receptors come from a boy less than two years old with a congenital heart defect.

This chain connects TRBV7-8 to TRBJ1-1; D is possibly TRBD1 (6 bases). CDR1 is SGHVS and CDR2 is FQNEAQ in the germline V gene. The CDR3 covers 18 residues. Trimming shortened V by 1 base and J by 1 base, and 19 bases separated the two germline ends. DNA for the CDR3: TGTGCCAGCAGCTTAGAGGGGGGGACCGAGGGTAGGAACACTGAAGCTTTCTTT. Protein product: CASSLEGGTEGRNTEAFF.

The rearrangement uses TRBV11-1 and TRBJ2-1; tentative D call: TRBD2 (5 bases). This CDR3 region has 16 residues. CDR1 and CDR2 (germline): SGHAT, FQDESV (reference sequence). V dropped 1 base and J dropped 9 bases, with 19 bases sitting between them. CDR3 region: CASSLEGSLVGGEQFF. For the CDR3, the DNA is TGTGCCAGCAGCTTAGAAGGCAGCCTCGTAGGAGGTGAGCAGTTCTTC.

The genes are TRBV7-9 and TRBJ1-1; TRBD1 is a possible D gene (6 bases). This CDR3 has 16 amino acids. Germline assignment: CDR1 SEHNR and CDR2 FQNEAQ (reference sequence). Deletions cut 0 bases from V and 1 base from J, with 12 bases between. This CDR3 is CASSLAQGGGNTEAFF. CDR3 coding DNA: TGTGCCAGCAGCTTAGCACAGGGTGGGGGGAACACTGAAGCTTTCTTT.

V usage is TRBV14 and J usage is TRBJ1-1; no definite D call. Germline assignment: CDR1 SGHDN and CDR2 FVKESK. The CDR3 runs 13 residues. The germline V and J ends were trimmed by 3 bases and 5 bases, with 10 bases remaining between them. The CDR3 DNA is TGTGCCAGCAGCCAGGGAGGGAGGACTGAAGCTTTCTTT. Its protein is CASSQGGRTEAFF.

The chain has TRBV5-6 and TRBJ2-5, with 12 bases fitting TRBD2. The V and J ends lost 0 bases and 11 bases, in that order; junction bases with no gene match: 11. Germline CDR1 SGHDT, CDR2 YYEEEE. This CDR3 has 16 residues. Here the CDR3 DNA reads TGTGCCAGCAGCTTGGGCCCCCCTGGACTAGCGGGAACTCAGTACTTC. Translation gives CASSLGPPGLAGTQYF.

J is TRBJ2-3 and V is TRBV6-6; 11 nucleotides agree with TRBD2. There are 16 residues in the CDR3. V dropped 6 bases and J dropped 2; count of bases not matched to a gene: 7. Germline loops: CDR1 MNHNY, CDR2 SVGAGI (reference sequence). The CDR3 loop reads CASRSLAGVPTDTQYF. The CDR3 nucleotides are TGTGCCAGCAGGTCACTAGCGGGGGTTCCCACAGATACGCAGTATTTT.

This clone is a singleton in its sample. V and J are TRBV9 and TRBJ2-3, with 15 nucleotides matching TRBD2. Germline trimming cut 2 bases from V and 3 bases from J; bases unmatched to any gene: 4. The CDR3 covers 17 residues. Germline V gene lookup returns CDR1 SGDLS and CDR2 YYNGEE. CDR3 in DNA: TGTGCCAGCAGCGTCGGGACTAGCGGGGGGCGAACAGATACGCAGTATTTT. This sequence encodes CASSVGTSGGRTDTQYF.

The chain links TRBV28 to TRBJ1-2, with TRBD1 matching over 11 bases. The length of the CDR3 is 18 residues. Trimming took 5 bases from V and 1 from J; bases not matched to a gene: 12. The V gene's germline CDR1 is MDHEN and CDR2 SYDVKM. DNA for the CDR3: TGTGCCAGCAGTCCTATTCGGGACAGGGGGATAAGTAACTATGGCTACACCTTC. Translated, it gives CASSPIRDRGISNYGYTF.

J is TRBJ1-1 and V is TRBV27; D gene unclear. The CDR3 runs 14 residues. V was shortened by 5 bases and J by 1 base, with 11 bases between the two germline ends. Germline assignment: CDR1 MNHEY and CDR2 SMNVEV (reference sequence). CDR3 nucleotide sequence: TGTGCCAGCAGTAACCGCGCAGGGAACACTGAAGCTTTCTTT. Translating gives CASSNRAGNTEAFF.

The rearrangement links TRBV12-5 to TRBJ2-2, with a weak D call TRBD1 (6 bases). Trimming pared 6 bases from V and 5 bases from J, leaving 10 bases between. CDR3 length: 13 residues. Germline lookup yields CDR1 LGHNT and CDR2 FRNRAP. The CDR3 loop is CASGPRGTGELFF. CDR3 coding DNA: TGTGCTAGTGGACCTAGGGGGACCGGGGAGCTGTTTTTT.

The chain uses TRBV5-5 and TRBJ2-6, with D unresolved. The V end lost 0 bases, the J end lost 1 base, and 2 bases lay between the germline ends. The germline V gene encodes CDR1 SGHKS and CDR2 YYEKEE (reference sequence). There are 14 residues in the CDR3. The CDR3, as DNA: TGTGCCAGCAGCTTGGCATCTGGGGCCAACGTCCTGACTTTC. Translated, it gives CASSLASGANVLTF.

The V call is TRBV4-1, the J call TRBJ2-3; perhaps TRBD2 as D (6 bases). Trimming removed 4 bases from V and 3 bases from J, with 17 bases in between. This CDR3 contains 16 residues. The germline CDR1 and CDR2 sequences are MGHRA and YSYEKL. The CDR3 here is CASSPRGRGRTDTQYF. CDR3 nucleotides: TGCGCCAGCAGCCCCCGTGGGCGGGGTCGGACAGATACGCAGTATTTT.

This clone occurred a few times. The CDR3 reads CASSESALGQGLTHEQYF. The CDR3, as DNA: TGTGCCAGCAGTGAATCGGCCTTAGGACAGGGGCTAACCCACGAGCAGTACTTC. The V and J genes are TRBV25-1 and TRBJ2-7, with TRBD1 matching over 9 bases. CDR1 is MGHDK, CDR2 SYGVNS, per germline. The CDR3 consists of 18 residues. V lost 1 base, J lost 5 bases, and 15 bases stayed unmatched.

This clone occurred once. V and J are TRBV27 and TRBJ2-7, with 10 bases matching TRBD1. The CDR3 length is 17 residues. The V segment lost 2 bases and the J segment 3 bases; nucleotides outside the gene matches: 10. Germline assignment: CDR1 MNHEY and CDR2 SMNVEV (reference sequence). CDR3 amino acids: CASSLRGRGTGVYEQYF. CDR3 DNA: TGTGCCAGCAGTTTACGCGGTCGCGGGACAGGGGTCTACGAGCAGTACTTC.

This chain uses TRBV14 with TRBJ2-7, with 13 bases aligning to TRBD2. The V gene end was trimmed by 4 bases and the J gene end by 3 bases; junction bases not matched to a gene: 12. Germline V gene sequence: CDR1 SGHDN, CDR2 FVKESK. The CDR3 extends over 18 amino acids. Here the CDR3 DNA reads TGTGCCAGCAGCCTCGACAACTGGACTAGCGGGAGCCACTACGAGCAGTACTTC. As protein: CASSLDNWTSGSHYEQYF.

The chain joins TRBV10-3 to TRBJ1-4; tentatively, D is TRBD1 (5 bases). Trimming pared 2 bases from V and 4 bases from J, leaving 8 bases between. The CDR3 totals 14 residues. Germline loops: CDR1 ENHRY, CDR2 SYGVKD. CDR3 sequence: CAISERGSNEKLFF. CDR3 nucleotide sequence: TGTGCCATCAGTGAGCGGGGGAGTAATGAAAAACTGTTTTTT.

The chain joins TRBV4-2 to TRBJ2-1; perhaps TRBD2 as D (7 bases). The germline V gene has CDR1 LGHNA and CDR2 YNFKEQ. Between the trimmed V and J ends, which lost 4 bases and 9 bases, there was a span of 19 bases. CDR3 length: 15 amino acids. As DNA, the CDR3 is TGTGCCAGCAGCCGGGGGGGACAACTAGTTGGTGAGCAGTTCTTC. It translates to CASSRGGQLVGEQFF.

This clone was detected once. CDR3 region: CASSSPGGRDTDTQYF. CDR3 DNA sequence: TGTGCCAGCAGCTCCCCTGGCGGGCGGGACACAGATACGCAGTATTTT. The chain employs TRBV5-4 and TRBJ2-3; maybe TRBD2 (6 bases). V was trimmed by 3 bases and J by 2 bases, leaving 16 bases between them. Per the germline V gene, CDR1 is SGHNT and CDR2 is YYREEE (reference sequence). The CDR3 contains 16 residues. The whole variable domain, filled in from reference TRBV5-4 and TRBJ2-3, reads ETGVTQSPTHLIKTRGQQVTLRCSSQSGHNTVSWYQQALGQGPQFIFQYYREEENGRGNFPPRFSGLQFPNYSSELNVNALELDDSALYLCASSSPGGRDTDTQYFGPGTRLTVL.

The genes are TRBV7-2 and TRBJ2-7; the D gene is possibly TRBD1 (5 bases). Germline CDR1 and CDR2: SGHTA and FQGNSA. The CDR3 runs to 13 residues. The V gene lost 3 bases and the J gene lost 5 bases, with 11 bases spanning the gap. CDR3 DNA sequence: TGTGCCAGCAGCTTTCACTGGGGCAACGAGCAGTACTTC. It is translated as CASSFHWGNEQYF.

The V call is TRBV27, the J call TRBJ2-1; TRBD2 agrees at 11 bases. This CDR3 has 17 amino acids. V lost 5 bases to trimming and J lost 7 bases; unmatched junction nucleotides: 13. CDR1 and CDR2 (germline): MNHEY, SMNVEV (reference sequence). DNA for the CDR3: TGTGCCAGCAGTCCCCCCCCCACTAGCGGGAGATTAAATGAGCAGTTCTTC. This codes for CASSPPPTSGRLNEQFF.

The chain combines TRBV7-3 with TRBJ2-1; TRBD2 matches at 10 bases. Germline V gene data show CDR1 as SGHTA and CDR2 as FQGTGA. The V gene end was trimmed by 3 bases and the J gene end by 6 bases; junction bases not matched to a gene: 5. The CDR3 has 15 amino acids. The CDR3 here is CASSFRLAGLNEQFF. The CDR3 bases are TGTGCCAGCAGCTTCAGACTAGCGGGCCTCAATGAGCAGTTCTTC.

CDR3 protein: CASSKDRDSNQPQHF. Here the CDR3 DNA reads TGTGCCAGCAGTAAGGACAGGGATAGCAATCAGCCCCAGCATTTT. This chain connects TRBV27 to TRBJ1-5, with 8 bases aligning to TRBD1. With 5 bases clipped from V and 0 bases from J, the junction kept 3 bases outside the gene matches. This CDR3 has 15 residues. Germline loops: CDR1 MNHEY, CDR2 SMNVEV (reference sequence).

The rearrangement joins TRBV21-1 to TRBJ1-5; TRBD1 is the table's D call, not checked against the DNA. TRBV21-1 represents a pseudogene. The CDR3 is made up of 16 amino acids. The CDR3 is CASSIEGRDRDQPQHF. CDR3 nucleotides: TGTGCCAGCAGCATTGAGGGAAGGGACAGGGATCAGCCCCAGCATTTT.